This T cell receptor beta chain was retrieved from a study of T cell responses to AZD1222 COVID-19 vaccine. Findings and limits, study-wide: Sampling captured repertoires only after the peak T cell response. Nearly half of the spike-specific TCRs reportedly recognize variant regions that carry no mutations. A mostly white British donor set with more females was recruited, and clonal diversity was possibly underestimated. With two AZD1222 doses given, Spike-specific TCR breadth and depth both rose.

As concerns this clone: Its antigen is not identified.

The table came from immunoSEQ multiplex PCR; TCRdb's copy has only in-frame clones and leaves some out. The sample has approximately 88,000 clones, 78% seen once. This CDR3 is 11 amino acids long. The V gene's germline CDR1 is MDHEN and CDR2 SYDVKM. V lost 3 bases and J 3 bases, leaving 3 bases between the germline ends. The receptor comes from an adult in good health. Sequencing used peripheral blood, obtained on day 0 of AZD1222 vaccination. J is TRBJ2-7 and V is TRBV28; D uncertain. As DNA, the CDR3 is TGTGCCAGCAGTTTCAACTACGAGCAGTACTTC. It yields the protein CASSFNYEQYF.